A selection of T cell receptor beta chains follows, all from one sample in a study of blood T cell repertoires in COVID-19. Using immunoSEQ multiplex PCR, the repertoire was profiled, and TCRdb retains in-frame clones only, with some absent. In the table there are about 64,000 clones, around 84% of which are singletons. The sample taken for sequencing was peripheral blood. These receptors were taken from a woman aged 60-75 years with acute or convalescent COVID-19. CDR3s include the opening cysteine and the closing phenylalanine or tryptophan. The D gene is left open where the match is weak. Not every row has a clone size; where given, it reads once, few, many or a size class.

clone_size: -; d_call: -; v_call: TRBV19; j_call: TRBJ1-5; cdr3_nt: TGTGCCAGTAGCCGGGACTCGACTTATCAGCCCCAGCATTTT; cdr3_aa: CASSRDSTYQPQHF
clone_size: -; d_call: -; v_call: TRBV5-6; j_call: TRBJ2-1; cdr3_nt: TGTGCCAGCAGCCGACCTGAAGGGGGTGTGCAGTTCTTC; cdr3_aa: CASSRPEGGVQFF
clone_size: once; d_call: -; v_call: TRBV5-5; j_call: TRBJ1-1; cdr3_nt: TGTGCCAGCAGCTCAAAATCGACAGGAAGAAACACTGAAGCTTTCTTT; cdr3_aa: CASSSKSTGRNTEAFF
clone_size: -; d_call: -; v_call: TRBV6-5; j_call: TRBJ1-2; cdr3_nt: TGTGCCAGCAGTCCCCTTTCGATCGGGGGCTATGGCTACACCTTC; cdr3_aa: CASSPLSIGGYGYTF
clone_size: -; d_call: TRBD2; v_call: TRBV5-1; j_call: TRBJ2-7; cdr3_nt: TGCGCCAGCAGGCTGAGGCCCCTCCTAGCGGGGGTGGTGGACGAGCAGTACTTC; cdr3_aa: CASRLRPLLAGVVDEQYF
clone_size: -; d_call: TRBD2; v_call: TRBV4-1; j_call: TRBJ2-2; cdr3_nt: TGCGCCAGCAGCCAAGATGCGGCTAGCGGGGGCCCCAACACCGGGGAGCTGTTTTTT; cdr3_aa: CASSQDAASGGPNTGELFF
clone_size: -; d_call: -; v_call: TRBV6-5; j_call: TRBJ1-3; cdr3_nt: TGTGCCAGCAGTTACTTATACAGCTCTGGAAACACCATATATTTT; cdr3_aa: CASSYLYSSGNTIYF
clone_size: -; d_call: -; v_call: TRBV9; j_call: TRBJ2-3; cdr3_nt: TGTGCCAGCAGCGTAGGTAATTTCGGAGATACGCAGTATTTT; cdr3_aa: CASSVGNFGDTQYF
clone_size: once; d_call: -; v_call: TRBV12-3/TRBV12-4; j_call: TRBJ2-4; cdr3_nt: TGTGCCAGCAGCCAAGGGGGAGGGGGGAGAGACTTC; cdr3_aa: CASSQGGGGRDF
clone_size: -; d_call: -; v_call: TRBV20-1; j_call: TRBJ2-7; cdr3_nt: TGCAGTGCTAGTAAGACAGTTTCCTACGAGCAGTACTTC; cdr3_aa: CSASKTVSYEQYF
clone_size: -; d_call: -; v_call: TRBV6-5; j_call: TRBJ1-1; cdr3_nt: TGTGCCAGCAGTTACACGTCAGGGACTGAAGCTTTCTTT; cdr3_aa: CASSYTSGTEAFF
clone_size: -; d_call: -; v_call: TRBV19; j_call: TRBJ1-4; cdr3_nt: TGTGCCAGTAGTCATGCGGGGGAAAAACTGTTTTTT; cdr3_aa: CASSHAGEKLFF
clone_size: -; d_call: -; v_call: TRBV19; j_call: TRBJ1-6; cdr3_nt: TGTGCCAGTAGTATAGCAGGGAATTCACCCCTCCACTTT; cdr3_aa: CASSIAGNSPLHF
clone_size: -; d_call: TRBD1; v_call: TRBV6-1; j_call: TRBJ2-2; cdr3_nt: TGTGCCAGCAGTGGCCGAGGACAGGGGGCGAACACCGGGGAGCTGTTTTTT; cdr3_aa: CASSGRGQGANTGELFF
clone_size: -; d_call: TRBD1; v_call: TRBV9; j_call: TRBJ1-1; cdr3_nt: TGTGCCAGCAGCGTTGCAACTACAGGGGCTAGCATGAACACTGAAGCTTTCTTT; cdr3_aa: CASSVATTGASMNTEAFF
clone_size: -; d_call: -; v_call: TRBV24-1; j_call: TRBJ2-2; cdr3_nt: TGTGCCACCAGTACAAACACCGGGGAGCTGTTTTTT; cdr3_aa: CATSTNTGELFF
clone_size: once; d_call: -; v_call: TRBV10-3; j_call: TRBJ1-3; cdr3_nt: TGTGCCATCAGTGAGTGGGGGCCCTCTGGAAACACCATATATTTT; cdr3_aa: CAISEWGPSGNTIYF
clone_size: -; d_call: -; v_call: TRBV5-1; j_call: TRBJ2-1; cdr3_nt: TGCGCCAGCAGCTTGGTTAACAGGGATGAGTACAATGAGCAGTTCTTC; cdr3_aa: CASSLVNRDEYNEQFF
clone_size: few; d_call: TRBD1; v_call: TRBV19; j_call: TRBJ1-2; cdr3_nt: TGTGCCAGTAGTGCAACCGGGACAGGGGATAGGGGCTACACCTTC; cdr3_aa: CASSATGTGDRGYTF
clone_size: once; d_call: -; v_call: TRBV5-4; j_call: TRBJ1-3; cdr3_nt: TGTGCCAGCAGCTCCGCCGGGGGGCTGGGAGGAAACACCATATATTTT; cdr3_aa: CASSSAGGLGGNTIYF